The rows below give T cell receptor beta chains drawn from one sample of a study of identical twins. Each CDR3 protein gets one entry after TCRdb re-called the 5' RACE reads with MiXCR. The profile shows about 490,000 distinct CDR3 sequences, 12% to 15% of them singletons. These same records also appear under a second study, on yellow fever vaccine responses in identical twins.

The specimen was CD4+ T cells sorted from blood. Receptors were obtained from a young woman in good health. The CDR3 runs from the conserved cysteine through the conserved F or W. Size is omitted from some rows. Given values are once, few, many or a class for expanded clones.

>TRBV19|.|TRBJ2-3
CASSEWDSTDTQYF
>TRBV5-1|.|TRBJ2-1
CASRTGTGGNEQFF
>TRBV20-1|.|TRBJ2-5
CSARLWQETQYF
>TRBV2|few|TRBJ2-1
CASQSNEQFF
>TRBV6-5|.|TRBJ2-1
CASSYNIGTDEQFF
>TRBV10-3|.|TRBJ2-1
CAPNAQGSGEQFF
>TRBV11-2|many|TRBJ2-1
CASSFNRGNEQFF
>TRBV12-3/TRBV12-4|.|TRBJ2-3
CASSLVPGTSGRRDTQYF
>TRBV6-1|few|TRBJ2-1
CASSVTSAYNEQFF
>TRBV27|.|TRBJ1-1
CASSRTVTGEAFF
>TRBV24-1|.|TRBJ1-4
CATSDRRSNEKLFF
>TRBV29-1|many|TRBJ2-3
CSVRTRSSTDTQYF
>TRBV7-2|.|TRBJ2-5
CASSLVPLTGFQETQYF
>TRBV6-1|few|TRBJ2-1
CASSINPRSRSEQFF
>TRBV4-1|.|TRBJ2-5
CASSQGPWKQETQYF
>TRBV11-2|.|TRBJ2-2
CASGGDRGRTGELFF
>TRBV7-8|.|TRBJ2-5
CASSLARLSEETQYF
>TRBV29-1|many|TRBJ2-7
CSVTGQVYYEQYF
>TRBV3-1|few|TRBJ2-3
CASSLPAGGPDTQYF
>TRBV7-9|few|TRBJ2-1
CASSTGSGDYNEQFF
>TRBV5-1|few|TRBJ1-4
CASSNGQGALNEKLFF
>TRBV18|few|TRBJ2-3
CASSVGDSVYNTDTQYF
>TRBV10-3|many|TRBJ2-1
CAISESASGDSKWNEQFF
>TRBV10-1|.|TRBJ2-1
CASSQYHRGSSYNEQFF
>TRBV12-3/TRBV12-4|few|TRBJ2-7
CASSSRVEQYF
>TRBV3-1|few|TRBJ2-1
CASSQPGTRYNEQFF
>TRBV28|once|TRBJ2-5
CASSSQAGGRETQYF
>TRBV12-3/TRBV12-4|.|TRBJ1-5
CASSLGHTNQPQHF
>TRBV4-2|many|TRBJ2-1
CASSQGTGGAHNEQFF
>TRBV7-2|.|TRBJ2-2
CASSSPGLRTGELFF
>TRBV14|.|TRBJ1-1
CASSPDRGSWTEAFF
>TRBV11-2|.|TRBJ2-1
CASGGWSSYNEQFF
>TRBV3-1|few|TRBJ1-1
CASSRLVPTEAFF
>TRBV11-3|.|TRBJ2-7
CASSLTTWGGISYEQYF
>TRBV10-3|.|TRBJ1-4
CAISEGSNEKLFF
>TRBV12-3/TRBV12-4|.|TRBJ2-5
CASGLQETQYF
>TRBV12-3/TRBV12-4|.|TRBJ2-1
CASTLKAGGNEQFF
>TRBV6-1|.|TRBJ2-1
CASTHRQGGGNEQFF